This T cell receptor (beta chain) appears in the sequencing data of a study of shared clonotypes between healthy human individuals. Naive CD8 cells comprised CD45RO-negative, CCR7-positively selected cells, excluding terminally differentiated effector memory CD45RA+ cells. Donors comprised healthy HIV-negative adults lacking recent acute infections or vaccinations. This clone has just one count. Antigen unknown. Overall study findings and caveats: The genetic and exposure-history diversity represented was limited by few donors.

The CDR3 sequence is 15 residues long. Germline-derived CDR1 and CDR2 are SNHLY and FYNNEI. V was pared by 2 bases and J by 4 bases, with 12 bases between. Original processing notes: ImmunoSEQ gave junction-only sequences without quality scores, so filtering differed. The method was immunoSEQ multiplex PCR; TCRdb's version includes in-frame clones alone and lacks a portion of them. That table supplies the V and J calls and clone size; D and trimming were determined from the DNA. Here the sample spans about 800,000 clones, around 96% being singletons. The V call is TRBV2, the J call TRBJ2-1; TRBD2 is a possible D gene (6 bases). Source material: naive CD8+ T cells sorted from blood. This receptor was identified in a man aged 25 to 40 in good health. This CDR3 is CASSEWLAPYNEQFF. The CDR3 DNA follows: TGTGCCAGCAGTGAATGGCTAGCGCCATACAATGAGCAGTTCTTC.